This T cell receptor (beta chain) was recovered during a study of CD8 T cells in ankylosing spondylitis (dated by TCRdb to 2016 to 2017). For the wider study: T cell receptor beta repertoires were profiled in healthy donors and ankylosing spondylitis patients so that disease-linked TCR variants could be found. Peripheral blood was sampled, and synovial fluid was additionally collected from ankylosing spondylitis patients. In total, the full study cohort was made up of roughly 100 healthy donors and approximately 24 ankylosing spondylitis patients.

Beyond this particular receptor, the publication reports: A TCR beta motif made up of several highly homologous amino acid variants appeared to be characteristic of blood from ankylosing spondylitis patients. According to the report, matched synovial fluid samples from ankylosing spondylitis patients were significantly enriched for the disease-linked clones. Some motif variants were previously reported in synovial fluid and blood of reactive arthritis patients, suggesting common disease-initiation mechanisms. A CD8+ phenotype was shown by the disease-linked clones, which were found at relatively low frequencies in peripheral blood.

Trimmed from V: 3 bases; trimmed from J: 9 bases; junction bases lacking a gene match: 8. The CDR3, cysteine through phenylalanine, is 13 amino acids long. Solely the CDR3 DNA is kept, with 39 bases framed from the first base. CDR1 and CDR2 (SGDLS, YYNGEE) derive from the germline V gene. This clonotype occurred a few times. Its antigen is unknown. Base qualities are not at hand, and no much larger clone is one base apart. The data were produced on an Illumina HiSeq 2500. Quantitative 5'-RACE with molecular barcodes was the method used to prepare the TCR beta libraries. The original pipeline was this. Disease-linked TCR variants were identified with a new computational method built on a probabilistic model of VDJ rearrangement. Using fastp trimming at Q25 and MiXCR clonotype assembly, TCRdb reanalyzed the public sequencing data and kept in-frame beta chains. Here each entry gathers all rows of one CDR3 protein and keeps the most common genes and DNA. The V and J calls follow TCRdb's processing rather than the paper's. Recorded for this sample are some 140,000 distinct CDR3 sequences; 6.5% to 8.5% of them occurred a single time. The ten biggest clones cover 7.3% of the sample.

Synovial fluid samples and blood samples obtained from the same ankylosing spondylitis patients were matched. The receptor was isolated from a male donor with ankylosing spondylitis. Sample: synovial fluid, either unsorted or a sorted T cell fraction (not recorded which). The receptor chain draws on TRBV9 and TRBJ2-5, with 7 bases matching TRBD1. The nucleotide sequence reads as follows: TGTGCCAGCAGCGAACATACAGGGGCCCCCCAGTACTTC. Its product reads: CASSEHTGAPQYF.